This T cell receptor (beta chain) was recovered during a study of blood T cell repertoires in COVID-19. Whole-study context: Samples of COVID-19 (acute and convalescent) were obtained from the United States, Italy and Spain. PBMCs, B-cell-depleted T cells, or T cells provided the cDNA or gDNA that made up the material.

Individuals aged about 18 to 100 years were recruited from 20 to 25 US areas. Germline-derived CDR1 and CDR2 are LGHDT and YNNKEL (reference sequence). Trimming stripped 4 bases from V and 2 bases from J, with 18 bases between. The CDR3 is 17 amino acids. Produced via immunoSEQ multiplex PCR; TCRdb's table is partial and in-frame only. The sample gives 200,000 to 300,000 clones, about 87% of which show up once; 0.87% is in the top ten. The chain uses TRBV3-1 (or the pseudogene TRBV3-2) and TRBJ2-1, with D perhaps TRBD2 (5 bases). This TCR derives from a man aged 50 to 60 who had been exposed to COVID-19. Sequencing used PBMCs or T cells enriched from blood (not recorded which). As DNA, the CDR3 is TGTGCCAGCAGCCGGATAGGAACGGGGAGTGCCTACAATGAGCAGTTCTTC. Protein: CASSRIGTGSAYNEQFF.